The sequence of this T cell receptor (beta chain) was determined in a study of blood T cells in healthy people across ages (dated by TCRdb to the mid-2010s). Notes on the research overall: In model experiments, template switching captured about one uniquely barcoded TCR beta cDNA molecule for every two T cells. The study measured age-related changes in TCR beta repertoire diversity using deep sequencing normalized with unique cDNA molecular identifiers. Donors were grouped into four age groups: young (average 16 years), middle-aged (roughly 38), aged (62) and long-lived (82). Donors of different ages were randomly distributed across sequencing lanes to avoid experimental bias. The study analyzed two additional independent replicas of 1 million unique cDNA reads from the same blood draw for two donors, one aged 18 to 29 and one aged 80 or older.

According to the germline V gene, CDR1 reads MNHNS and CDR2 reads SASEGT. Between the V and J ends, shortened by 0 bases and 6 bases respectively, the junction contains 11 bases. From cysteine to phenylalanine, the CDR3 is 14 amino acids long. Only CDR3 DNA remains: 42 bases, in frame from the first base. The approximately 40 donors, aged roughly 6 to 100 years, were systemically healthy Caucasian individuals from Russia. About 10 milliliters of peripheral blood were collected from each donor into EDTA-treated Vacutainer tubes. Ficoll-Paque density-gradient centrifugation was used to isolate PBMCs, with at least 6.5 million obtained per sample. Trizol reagent was used to extract total RNA from the PBMCs, yielding at least 5.5 micrograms per sample. For every donor, an aliquot of PBMCs went through flow cytometry to measure the percentages of naive CD45RAhigh/CD27high T cells. Receptor libraries were prepared by 5' RACE. The listed sequencing device is Illumina HiSeq 2500. A second roughly 6 to 12 cycle PCR used a sample-barcoded 5' primer and a J-beta primer mix. A unique molecular identifier was introduced onto each TCR beta cDNA molecule by a template-switch 5' adaptor carrying 12 random nucleotides. Each sample yielded at least 2.5 million CDR3-containing paired-end reads. First-strand cDNA synthesis was performed from all RNA using the Mint cDNA synthesis kit, with priming by a TRBC-specific oligonucleotide. After uracil-DNA glycosylase treatment, a first 18-cycle PCR used universal primers M1SS and BC2_uni_R on all cDNA. The original methods were these. Each sample was normalized by randomly selecting 1 million high-quality reads, each carrying a distinct molecular identifier. Instead of being binned into consensus sequences, reads with shared molecular identifiers were discarded. MiTCR, with a Q25 quality threshold and the strictest error-elimination algorithm, was used for CDR3 identification, clonotype clustering and error correction. Lower-bound total TCR beta diversity was estimated with a nonparametric unseen species model using Euler transformation. TCRdb's own reprocessing of the public reads used fastp at Q25 and MiXCR and kept productive beta chains. Rows merge per CDR3 protein into single entries with the most common DNA and genes. It is TCRdb's table, rather than the study itself, that gives the V and J calls and clone size. The sample contains some 640,000 distinct CDR3 sequences, about 30% of them found a single time. The ten biggest clones cover about a sixth of the sample.

General findings and caveats noted by the study authors: Estimates of total diversity based on one million sequenced T cells were considered lower bounds and underestimates. Donor CMV infection status was unknown, potentially confounding age-related changes in expanded clonotypes. Conclusive comparison of naive and antigen-experienced compartments was prevented by the profiling of bulk unsorted PBMCs. Observed TCR beta diversity correlated strongly with the percentage of naive T cells measured by flow cytometry. As age increased, observed TCR beta diversity per million T cells dropped in a roughly linear way, and a significant reduction was already evident by age around 41. The long-lived group showed more naive CD4+ T cells, fewer expanded clones and increased TCR diversity than the aged group, suggesting age selection.

A word on this clonotype: It lacks a known antigen. No qualities accompany the bases; no much larger clone lies one base away.

This TCR was recovered from a woman older than 75 in good health. Sequencing used blood. The chain is assembled from TRBV6-1 and TRBJ1-1; the D gene remains uncertain. The bases are TGTGCCAGCAGTGAAGCAATACGATACGCTGAAGCTTTCTTT. Translated, it gives CASSEAIRYAEAFF.